This T cell receptor beta chain was profiled in a study of cytomegalovirus exposure and HLA in healthy donors. General observations from the study: The investigators catalogued 150 to 200 TCR beta chains as cytomegalovirus-associated. V segments that were indistinguishable, TRBV6-2 and TRBV6-3 among them, were omitted from analysis.

V shed 3 bases and J shed 1 base, with 6 bases lying between them. Germline CDR1 and CDR2: SGHDN and FVKESK. This CDR3 contains 13 residues. As concerns this clone: Its antigen is currently unknown.

The PCR employed 60 Vbeta primers together with 13 Jbeta primers. The repertoire was sequenced with immunoSEQ multiplex PCR; TCRdb's copy has only in-frame clones and lacks some. The data show around 160,000 clones, around 84% seen once. The chain recombines TRBV14 with TRBJ1-1; a weak D match, TRBD1 (5 bases). The sequenced sample was PBMCs. The clonotype was recovered from a male donor in good health and CMV-seropositive. The CDR3 DNA is TGTGCCAGCAGCCAGGGGCAGAACACTGAAGCTTTCTTT. It is translated as CASSQGQNTEAFF.